This TCR beta chain was sequenced during a study of human versus mouse CDR3 diversity and MHC coevolution. Whole-study findings and limits: Human T cells underwent selection on a handful of different MHC II alleles. Human CDR3s averaged more deletions and insertions than mouse CDR3s.

CDR3 length: 14 residues. Germline V gives CDR1 SNHLY, CDR2 FYNNEI. The V end was cut by 4 bases, the J end by 5 bases, with 15 bases between. Sequenced by immunoSEQ multiplex PCR; TCRdb stores in-frame clones only, minus some. Of about 83,000 clones in the sample, around 90% were seen once. As to this clone: Its antigen is as yet unknown.

This clonotype was obtained from a person aged 30-70 years in good health. The chain links TRBV2 to TRBJ2-7, with D possibly TRBD1 on 5 matching bases. Sequenced: naive CD4+ T cells from blood. Subset indicated: CD45RO-negative CD62L-positive naive CD4 T cells. This chain's CDR3 is CASSVGQGYNEQYF. Written as DNA, the CDR3 is TGTGCCAGCAGTGTTGGGCAGGGCTATAACGAGCAGTACTTC. The full variable domain, rest sourced from reference TRBV2 and TRBJ2-7, is EPEVTQTPSHQVTQMGQEVILRCVPISNHLYFYWYRQILGQKVEFLVSFYNNEISEKSEIFDDQFSVERPDGSNFTLKIRSTKLEDSAMYFCASSVGQGYNEQYFGPGTRLTVT.